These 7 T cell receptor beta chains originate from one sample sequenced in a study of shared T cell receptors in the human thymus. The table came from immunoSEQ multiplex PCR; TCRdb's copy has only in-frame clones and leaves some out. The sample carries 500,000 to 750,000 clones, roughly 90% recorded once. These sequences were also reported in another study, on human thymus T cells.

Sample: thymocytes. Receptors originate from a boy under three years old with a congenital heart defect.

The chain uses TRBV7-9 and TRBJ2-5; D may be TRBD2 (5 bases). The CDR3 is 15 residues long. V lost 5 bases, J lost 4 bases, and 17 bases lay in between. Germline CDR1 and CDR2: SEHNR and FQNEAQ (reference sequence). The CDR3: CASSQTTGVGETQYF. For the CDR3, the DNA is TGTGCCAGCAGCCAAACTACCGGGGTAGGAGAGACCCAGTACTTC.

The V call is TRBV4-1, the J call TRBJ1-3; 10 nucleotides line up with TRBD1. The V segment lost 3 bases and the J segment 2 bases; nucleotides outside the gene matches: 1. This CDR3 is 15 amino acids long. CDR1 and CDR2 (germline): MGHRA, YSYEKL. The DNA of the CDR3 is TGCGCCAGCAGCCAGACAGGGGGCACTGGAAACACCATATATTTT. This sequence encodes CASSQTGGTGNTIYF.

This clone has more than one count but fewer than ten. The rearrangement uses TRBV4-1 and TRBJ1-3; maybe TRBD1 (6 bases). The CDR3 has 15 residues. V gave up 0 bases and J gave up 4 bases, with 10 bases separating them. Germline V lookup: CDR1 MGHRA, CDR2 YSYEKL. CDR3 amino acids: CASSQDRTEGNTIYF. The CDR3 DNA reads TGCGCCAGCAGCCAAGACCGGACAGAGGGAAACACCATATATTTT.

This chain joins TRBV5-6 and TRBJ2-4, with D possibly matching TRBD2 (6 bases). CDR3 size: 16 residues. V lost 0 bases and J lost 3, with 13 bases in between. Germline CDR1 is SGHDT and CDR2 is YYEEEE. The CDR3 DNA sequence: TGTGCCAGCAGCTTGGCAGGACTAAAGGACAAAAACATTCAGTACTTC. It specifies CASSLAGLKDKNIQYF.

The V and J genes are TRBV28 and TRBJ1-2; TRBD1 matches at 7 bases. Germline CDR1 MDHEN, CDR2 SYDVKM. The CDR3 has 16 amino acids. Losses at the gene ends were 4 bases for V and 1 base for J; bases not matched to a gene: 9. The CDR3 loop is CASSSGTVILNYGYTF. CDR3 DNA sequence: TGTGCCAGCAGTTCTGGGACAGTCATCCTTAACTATGGCTACACCTTC.

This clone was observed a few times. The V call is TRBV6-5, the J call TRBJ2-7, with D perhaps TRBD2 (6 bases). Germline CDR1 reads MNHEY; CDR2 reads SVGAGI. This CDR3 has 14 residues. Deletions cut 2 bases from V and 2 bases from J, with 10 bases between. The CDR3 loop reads CASSYLASPYEQYF. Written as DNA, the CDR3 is TGTGCCAGCAGTTACCTAGCGTCTCCCTACGAGCAGTACTTC.

Here the CDR3 DNA reads TGTGCCAGCAGTGAAATGTCGGCAGGGGGAAATGGCTACGAGCAGTACTTC. This encodes CASSEMSAGGNGYEQYF. The V and J genes are TRBV2 and TRBJ2-7, with 7 bases matching TRBD1. Germline V gives CDR1 SNHLY, CDR2 FYNNEI. CDR3 length: 17 amino acids. With V trimmed by 2 bases and J by 3 bases, 13 bases remained unmatched.